This note documents a single TCR beta chain sequence. Produced via immunoSEQ multiplex PCR; TCRdb's table is partial and in-frame only. The repertoire has around 130,000 clones, roughly nine tenths of them found once; the top ten carry 28%. This entry comes from a study of blood T cell repertoires in COVID-19. The V gene's germline CDR1 is ENHRY and CDR2 SYGVKD. The junction had 10 bases not matched to a gene; V was cut back by 4 bases and J by 7 bases. CDR3 length equals 15 residues. Material for sequencing was peripheral blood. This receptor was identified in a man aged 70-80 years with active or convalescent COVID-19. The chain uses TRBV10-3 and TRBJ2-1; TRBD2 aligns across 7 bases. The CDR3 nucleotides read TGTGCCATCAGTGCTCTAGACCCTAGCGGTAATGAGCAGTTCTTC. This codes for CAISALDPSGNEQFF.